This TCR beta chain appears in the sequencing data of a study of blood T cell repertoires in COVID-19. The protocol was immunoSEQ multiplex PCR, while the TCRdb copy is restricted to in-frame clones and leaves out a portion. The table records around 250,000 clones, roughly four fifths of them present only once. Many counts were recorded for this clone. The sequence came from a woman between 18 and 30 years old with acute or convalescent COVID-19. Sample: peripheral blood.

The CDR3 nucleotides are TGTGCCAGCAGTCCGGACAGGAACTACGAGCAGTACTTC. This codes for CASSPDRNYEQYF. The chain is built from TRBV2 and TRBJ2-7; 7 bases align to TRBD1. The J segment lost 3 bases and the V segment lost 5 bases, leaving 4 bases of the junction unmatched. Germline V gene sequence: CDR1 SNHLY, CDR2 FYNNEI. The CDR3 is 13 amino acids.